This T cell receptor (beta chain) came from a study of blood T cell repertoires in COVID-19. The wider study: The United States, Italy and Spain provided the acute and convalescent COVID-19 samples. The cDNA or gDNA used as material had been derived from T cells, B-cell-depleted T cells, or PBMCs.

Data came from immunoSEQ multiplex PCR; TCRdb stores just in-frame clones and leaves some out. The table lists almost 350,000 clones, roughly 87% of them singletons, with about 3.9% in the top ten. The CDR3 runs to 15 residues. The germline V gene encodes CDR1 MNHEY and CDR2 SVGAGI. Trimming at V came to 7 bases and at J to 3 bases, leaving 8 bases not matched to a gene. J is TRBJ2-1 and V is TRBV6-5; 8 bases fit TRBD2. The receptor's source is a woman aged 55-70 years with COVID-19, enrolled during active disease. Material for sequencing was peripheral blood. This CDR3 reads CASNPGGLGYNEQFF. The CDR3 DNA is TGTGCCAGCAATCCGGGGGGACTAGGCTACAATGAGCAGTTCTTC.